The source of this T cell receptor (beta chain) is a study of beta chain features in type 1 diabetes. Study information: Age, gender, cell numbers and subset yield matched between patients and controls.

The table lists this clone with a few counts. The target antigen is unknown. Overall study findings and caveats: When Type 1 diabetes patients were examined, their TCRB CDR3s proved moderately but significantly shorter in all four CD4+ subsets. Within the patient group, naive, central memory and Treg TCRB repertoires appeared more similar to each other than within healthy donors. The influence of HLA type on TCRB rearrangement stayed undetermined.

The isolated RNA, all of it, was reverse transcribed, so expressed TCRB transcripts were what got sequenced. Assay used: immunoSEQ multiplex PCR; TCRdb lists only in-frame clones, some missing. The profile covers fewer than 200,000 clones, with about 13% appearing a single time and 0.62% taken by the ten largest. The sequenced material came from central memory CD4+ T cells from blood. The receptor was isolated from a young woman in good health.

The CDR3, as DNA: TGTGCCAGCAGCCTGCTGCACTCAGATACGCAGTATTTT. Translated, it gives CASSLLHSDTQYF. The chain is built from TRBV7-2 and TRBJ2-3; D is uncertain. The V end lost 5 bases, the J end lost 4 bases, and 10 bases lay between the germline ends. The CDR3 is made up of 13 amino acids. Germline lookup yields CDR1 SGHTA and CDR2 FQGNSA.